These T cell receptor beta chains were read from a single sample in a study of OX40 agonist ivuxolimab in advanced cancers. Measured with immunoSEQ multiplex PCR; TCRdb has only the in-frame clones, and not every one. The sample holds roughly 80,000 clones, nearly 95% seen once. This sample comprised CD4+ or CD8+ T cells sorted from blood, obtained in a trial of the OX40 agonist ivuxolimab. These receptors were collected from an adult with an advanced solid tumor such as melanoma, head and neck, liver or kidney cancer. CDR3s include the opening cysteine and the closing phenylalanine or tryptophan. Each record gives: CDR3 length, D gene, clone size, J gene, V gene, CDR3 DNA, CDR3 protein. D genes are given only for firm matches. Expanded clones get a size class; other rows say once, few or many, or leave the size out.

>13|-|-|TRBJ1-5|TRBV5-6
TGTGCCAGCAGTTCTGGCGGCGGTCAGCCCCAGCATTTT
CASSSGGGQPQHF
>18|-|-|TRBJ2-7|TRBV29-1
TGCAGCGCAATCGGATTAGGACAGGAGAGCGGGAGCTCCTACGAGCAGTACTTC
CSAIGLGQESGSSYEQYF
>16|TRBD2|once|TRBJ2-5|TRBV4-1
TGCGCCAGCAGCCAAGATAGCGGGAGGGCCCAAGAGACCCAGTACTTC
CASSQDSGRAQETQYF
>16|TRBD2|-|TRBJ2-5|TRBV30
TGTGCCTGGACCTTGGGGCTAGCGGGGGGACGGGAGACCCAGTACTTC
CAWTLGLAGGRETQYF
>14|-|-|TRBJ2-2|TRBV27
TGTGCCAGCAGTCCAGGGTTGCACACCGGGGAGCTGTTTTTT
CASSPGLHTGELFF
>16|-|-|TRBJ2-5|TRBV28
TGTGCCAGCAGTTTAAGTCCGGACAGTACTAAAGAGACCCAGTACTTC
CASSLSPDSTKETQYF
>14|-|-|TRBJ2-1|TRBV6-5
TGTGCCAGCAGTTACGTGGCTAGCTCAAATGAGCAGTTCTTC
CASSYVASSNEQFF
>16|-|-|TRBJ2-3|TRBV6-5
TGTGCCAGCAGTTACTCGACCGGCGGAGGCACAGATATGCAGTATTTT
CASSYSTGGGTDMQYF
>14|-|once|TRBJ2-5|TRBV15
TGTGCCACCAGCAGAGATAGGGATGTGGAGACCCAGTACTTC
CATSRDRDVETQYF
>16|-|-|TRBJ2-7|TRBV29-1
TGCAGCGTTGAAGCTGGGGAGGGGGCGCGTGTCTACGAGCAGTACTTC
CSVEAGEGARVYEQYF
>14|-|-|TRBJ2-6|TRBV27
TGTGCCAGCAGTTTAACAGCTGGGGCCAACGTCCTGACTTTC
CASSLTAGANVLTF
>13|TRBD1|-|TRBJ2-3|TRBV15
TGTGCCACCAGCAAGACAGGGCCAGATACGCAGTATTTT
CATSKTGPDTQYF
>15|TRBD1|-|TRBJ1-1|TRBV13
TGTGCCAGCAGCCCACAGGGGGCAGGGAACACTGAAGCTTTCTTT
CASSPQGAGNTEAFF
>14|-|-|TRBJ2-7|TRBV30
TGTGCCTGGAGTGGCGGAGGACCCTCCTACGAGCAGTACTTC
CAWSGGGPSYEQYF
>13|-|-|TRBJ2-7|TRBV5-1
TGCGCCAGCAGCTTGGACTCGGTCTACGAGCAGTACTTC
CASSLDSVYEQYF
>12|-|-|TRBJ1-5|TRBV28
TGTGCCAGCAGTTCGGTCGGTCAGCCCCAGCATTTT
CASSSVGQPQHF
>12|-|few|TRBJ2-5|TRBV5-1
TGCGCCAGCAGTTGGCAGCAAGAGACCCAGTACTTC
CASSWQQETQYF
>16|TRBD1|-|TRBJ2-1|TRBV27
TGTGCCAGCAGTTTATTGGGGACAGGGGGTGGGAATGAGCAGTTCTTC
CASSLLGTGGGNEQFF
>15|TRBD1|-|TRBJ2-1|TRBV19
TGTGCCAGTAGTTTAGGGGGACAGGGGAAAAATGAGCAGTTCTTC
CASSLGGQGKNEQFF
>14|-|-|TRBJ1-6|TRBV5-1
TGCGCCAGCAGCCTATGGGATACTAATTCACCCCTCCACTTT
CASSLWDTNSPLHF
>16|TRBD1|-|TRBJ2-5|TRBV2
TGTGCCAGCAGGGCAGACAACAGGGGGCGAGGAGAGACCCAGTACTTC
CASRADNRGRGETQYF
>17|-|-|TRBJ1-3|TRBV9
TGTGCCAGCAGCGCTGAGGTTTTAGGAGGAGGTGGAAACACCATATATTTT
CASSAEVLGGGGNTIYF
>15|TRBD2|-|TRBJ2-3|TRBV29-1
TGCAGCGTTGAAGGTAGCGGGAGAAGCACAGATACGCAGTATTTT
CSVEGSGRSTDTQYF
>14|-|-|TRBJ2-7|TRBV28
TGTGCCAGCAGTTTTGGACACAGCTCCTACGAGCAGTACTTC
CASSFGHSSYEQYF
>14|-|-|TRBJ2-7|TRBV5-4
TGTGCCAGCAGCGGAAAGGAAAACTCCTACGAGCAGTACTTC
CASSGKENSYEQYF
>16|TRBD2|-|TRBJ2-5|TRBV4-1
TGCGCCAGCAGCCAAGAAGGTAGCGGGAGGGGGGAGACCCAGTACTTC
CASSQEGSGRGETQYF
>14|-|-|TRBJ1-2|TRBV9
TGTGCCAGCAGCGGCCTCGGCGGCAACTATGGCTACACCTTC
CASSGLGGNYGYTF
>14|-|once|TRBJ1-1|TRBV9
TGTGCCAGCAGCCCGACAGGTGGGCGCACTGAAGCTTTCTTT
CASSPTGGRTEAFF
>14|TRBD1|-|TRBJ1-5|TRBV19
TGTGCCAGTAATTGGGGACAGGGGGCTGAACCCCAGCATTTT
CASNWGQGAEPQHF
>18|-|once|TRBJ2-5|TRBV4-1
TGCGCCAGCAGCCAAGAAATGGCCTCGAGGCGGTACCAAGAGACCCAGTACTTC
CASSQEMASRRYQETQYF
>15|TRBD1|-|TRBJ2-1|TRBV25-1
TGTGCCAGCAGCGTTCCGGGACAGGGCATCAATGAGCAGTTCTTC
CASSVPGQGINEQFF
>14|TRBD1|-|TRBJ1-5|TRBV29-1
TGCAGCGTTACCGGGACAGAGAGCAATCAGCCCCAGCATTTT
CSVTGTESNQPQHF
>11|-|-|TRBJ2-1|TRBV12-5
TGTGCTAGTGGTTTGCGGAATGAGCAGTTCTTC
CASGLRNEQFF
>11|-|-|TRBJ2-5|TRBV4-1
TGCGCCAGTGCATACGGAGAGACCCAGTACTTC
CASAYGETQYF
>15|-|once|TRBJ2-7|TRBV6-1
TGTGCCAGCGCCAAGGGCCCGACAGGTTCCTACGAGCAGTACTTC
CASAKGPTGSYEQYF
>11|-|-|TRBJ1-3|TRBV30
TGTGCCTGGAGTCAGGGAAACACCATATATTTT
CAWSQGNTIYF
>16|-|-|TRBJ2-1|TRBV4-1
TGCGCCAGCAGCGAGGGAGGTGGTGAATCCTACAATGAGCAGTTCTTC
CASSEGGGESYNEQFF
>14|-|-|TRBJ1-2|TRBV27
TGTGCCAGCAGTTTATCCCCGGGTAACTATGGCTACACCTTC
CASSLSPGNYGYTF
>13|TRBD1|-|TRBJ1-2|TRBV6-5
TGTGCCAGCAGTGCGACAGGGGTGTATGGCTACACCTTC
CASSATGVYGYTF
>14|-|-|TRBJ2-5|TRBV5-4
TGTGCCAGCAGCTGGGACCCCGGCGAAGAGACCCAGTACTTC
CASSWDPGEETQYF
>19|TRBD2|-|TRBJ2-2|TRBV5-6
TGTGCCAGCAGCTTGGCCGTCAGTCTAGCGGGAGGATGGACCGGGGAGCTGTTTTTT
CASSLAVSLAGGWTGELFF
>15|TRBD2|-|TRBJ2-1|TRBV27
TGTGCCAGCAGTTTATTGAGCGGGGGGGACAATGAGCAGTTCTTC
CASSLLSGGDNEQFF
>13|-|once|TRBJ2-7|TRBV7-9
TGTGCCAGCAGTCATCCGGGGGCCTACGAGCAGTACTTC
CASSHPGAYEQYF
>12|-|once|TRBJ2-5|TRBV9
TGTGCCAGCAGCGAGGGTAAAGAGACCCAGTACTTC
CASSEGKETQYF
>14|TRBD2|-|TRBJ2-1|TRBV9
TGTGCCAGCAGCTCCGGACTAGACCGCAATGAGCAGTTCTTC
CASSSGLDRNEQFF
>12|-|once|TRBJ2-4|TRBV7-9
TGTGCCAGCAGCTCGGATAAAAACATTCAGTACTTC
CASSSDKNIQYF
>13|-|-|TRBJ1-2|TRBV27
TGTGCCAGCAGTTTCGCACAGGGAGCTGGCTACACCTTC
CASSFAQGAGYTF
>14|-|-|TRBJ2-7|TRBV19
TGTGCCAGTAGTATGGGGGCTAGTCCGAGTGAGCAGTACTTC
CASSMGASPSEQYF
>15|TRBD1|-|TRBJ1-1|TRBV4-3
TGCGCCAGCAGCCAAGCCCGACAGGGCGGGACTGAAGCTTTCTTT
CASSQARQGGTEAFF
>15|-|once|TRBJ1-2|TRBV11-2
TGTGCCAGCAGCTTAATTTCTTCCAGTGCTCCTAGCTACACCTTC
CASSLISSSAPSYTF
>16|-|-|TRBJ1-3|TRBV5-6
TGTGCCAGCAGCTTGGCGGGCTTCAGCTCTGGAAACACCATATATTTT
CASSLAGFSSGNTIYF
>14|-|-|TRBJ2-7|TRBV6-6
TGTGCCAGCAGTTCAGGGGCAAAGCCCTACGAGCAGTACTTC
CASSSGAKPYEQYF